This passage covers 23 T cell receptor beta chains from one sample sequenced in a study of persistence of HIV-infected CD4 T cells. This was the immunoSEQ version 4 assay in survey mode. Repertoires were generated with immunoSEQ multiplex PCR, while TCRdb's copy carries only in-frame clones and drops some. The profile shows about 46,000 clones, over 80% of them singletons. Anti-CD3/anti-CD28 beads served as a nonspecific positive control stimulus. Sorting of responding CD4+ T cells relied on upregulated CD40 ligand together with CD69. No antigens are known for them. The sample consisted of CD4+ T cells sorted from PBMCs after roughly 17-hour stimulation, taken from a patient who received antiretroviral therapy. Receptors were obtained from an adult woman with HIV who was CMV-seropositive.

This clone has just a few counts. The V call is TRBV5-5, the J call TRBJ1-5; 7 bases match TRBD1. This CDR3 is built from 14 residues. V shed 3 bases, J shed 4 bases, and the junction held 4 bases outside the gene matches. Germline lookup yields CDR1 SGHKS and CDR2 YYEKEE (reference sequence). In DNA, the CDR3 is TGTGCCAGCAGCTGGCCGGGACAGAATCAGCCCCAGCATTTT. Translating gives CASSWPGQNQPQHF.

V and J are TRBV5-8 and TRBJ1-5; 7 bases match TRBD1. The V gene's germline CDR1 is SGHTS and CDR2 YDEGEE. V shed 4 bases and J 6 bases; nucleotides not matched to a gene: 10. The CDR3 covers 15 residues. The CDR3: CASSPRTGLGQPQHF. DNA of the CDR3: TGTGCCAGCAGCCCAAGGACAGGATTAGGTCAGCCCCAGCATTTT. Using reference TRBV5-8 and TRBJ1-5 for the parts outside the CDR3, the full variable domain is EAGVTQSPTHLIKTRGQQATLRCSPISGHTSVYWYQQALGLGLQFLLWYDEGEERNRGNFPPRFSGRQFPNYSSELNVNALELEDSALYLCASSPRTGLGQPQHFGDGTRLSIL.

Remarks on this clone: The junction does not match germline at one end; this may be a read error. Here the CDR3 reads CASSLGGAGHGVF. DNA for the CDR3: TGTGCCAGCAGCTTGGGGGGGGCAGGGCACGGGGTCTTC. This chain uses TRBV5-4 with TRBJ2-1; perhaps D is TRBD1 or TRBD2 (6 bases each). CDR3 length: 13 amino acids. Germline V CDR1 and CDR2: SGHNT, YYREEE (reference sequence).

CDR3 coding DNA: TGTGCCAGAAGCGGGGACTGCAGGGGGGAGTCCTACGAGCAGTACTTC. It translates to CARSGDCRGESYEQYF. V usage is TRBV5-3 and J usage is TRBJ2-7; maybe TRBD1 (7 bases). TRBV5-3 is an open reading frame whose function is uncertain. The ends were cut back, 4 bases at V and 1 base at J, with 18 bases in the middle. This CDR3 is 16 amino acids long.

The J gene is TRBJ2-7, the V gene TRBV6-1, with TRBD2 matching over 7 bases. After removal of 0 bases from V and 0 bases from J, the junction contained 5 bases not matched to a gene. This CDR3 region has 16 residues. The germline gives CDR1 MNHNS, CDR2 SASEGT. CDR3 loop: CASSEARKRGSYEQYF. In nucleotides, the CDR3 is TGTGCCAGCAGTGAAGCGAGGAAGCGGGGCTCCTACGAGCAGTACTTC.

This clone came up a few times. The chain combines TRBV18 with TRBJ1-1, with D maybe TRBD1 (6 bases). Germline loops: CDR1 KGHSH, CDR2 LQKENI. The CDR3 length is 15 residues. Between the trimmed V and J ends, which lost 5 bases and 1 base, there was a span of 14 bases. The CDR3 region is CASSLKDSPNTEAFF. CDR3 nucleotide sequence: TGTGCCAGCTCATTGAAGGACAGTCCGAACACTGAAGCTTTCTTT. Based on the CDR3 plus reference TRBV18 and TRBJ1-1, the full variable domain is NAGVMQNPRHLVRRRGQEARLRCSPMKGHSHVYWYRQLPEEGLKFMVYLQKENIIDESGMPKERFSAEFPKEGPSILRIQQVVRGDSAAYFCASSLKDSPNTEAFFGQGTRLTVV.

This clone has a single count. This chain links TRBV12-5 with TRBJ1-5; the D gene is possibly TRBD1 (5 bases). V lost 0 bases, J lost 4 bases, and 16 bases lay in between. The CDR3 is 17 amino acids. The germline V gene encodes CDR1 LGHNT and CDR2 FRNRAP. The CDR3 here is CASGLVIVSTANQPQHF. DNA of the CDR3: TGTGCTAGTGGTTTGGTAATAGTATCGACAGCTAATCAGCCCCAGCATTTT.

The chain recombines TRBV18 with TRBJ2-6; TRBD1 is a possible D gene (6 bases). Trimming took 2 bases from V and 1 from J, leaving 9 bases between them. Germline V gives CDR1 KGHSH, CDR2 LQKENI. The CDR3 extends over 16 amino acids. The CDR3 spells CASSPVDSSGANVLTF. CDR3 sequence (DNA): TGTGCCAGCTCACCAGTGGACAGTTCTGGGGCCAACGTCCTGACTTTC.

The rearrangement links TRBV3-1 (or the pseudogene TRBV3-2) to TRBJ2-7; perhaps TRBD2 as D (6 bases). The CDR3 spans 13 residues. Germline assignment: CDR1 LGHDT and CDR2 YNNKEL (reference sequence). With 1 base removed from V and 3 bases from J, the gap between germline ends came to 7 bases. The CDR3 DNA follows: TGTGCCAGCAGCCAAGGACTAGGCTACGAGCAGTACTTC. Protein sequence: CASSQGLGYEQYF.

The CDR3 is CASSLLKNEQYF. DNA for the CDR3: TGTGCCAGCAGCCTCCTGAAGAACGAGCAGTACTTC. The genes are TRBV3-1 (or the pseudogene TRBV3-2) and TRBJ2-7; D call uncertain. Trimming shortened V by 4 bases and J by 5 bases, and 9 bases separated the two germline ends. Per the germline V gene, CDR1 is LGHDT and CDR2 is YNNKEL (reference sequence). The CDR3 extends over 12 amino acids.

This chain joins TRBV11-1 and TRBJ2-5, with 10 bases fitting TRBD1. Germline-derived CDR1 and CDR2 are SGHAT and FQDESV (reference sequence). Unmatched junction bases numbered 6, after V lost 1 base and J lost 4 bases. The CDR3 runs 16 residues. CDR3 DNA: TGTGCCAGCAGCTTAGAATTGGGACAGGGGCGAGAGACCCAGTACTTC. The encoded protein is CASSLELGQGRETQYF.

The rearrangement links TRBV4-1 to TRBJ1-2; 7 bases match TRBD1. V trimming: 0 bases; J trimming: 7 bases; junction bases outside the gene matches: 8. The CDR3 has 15 residues. CDR1 is MGHRA, CDR2 YSYEKL, per germline. CDR3 sequence (DNA): TGCGCCAGCAGCCAAGAGTTCGACAGGGTTGGTGGCTACACCTTC. Translating gives CASSQEFDRVGGYTF.

The rearrangement uses TRBV15 and TRBJ2-7; the D call may be TRBD1 or TRBD2 (6 bases each). The germline V gene encodes CDR1 LNHNV and CDR2 YYDKDF (reference sequence). V was pared by 5 bases and J by 1 base, with 15 bases between. CDR3 length: 15 amino acids. CDR3 region: CATSRERGESYEQYF. CDR3 in DNA: TGTGCCACCAGCCGGGAGAGGGGGGAATCCTACGAGCAGTACTTC.

This chain uses TRBV18 with TRBJ2-1, with D possibly being TRBD1 (6 bases). The V gene lost 5 bases and the J gene lost 9 bases, with 17 bases spanning the gap. CDR3 size: 14 residues. Germline V gives CDR1 KGHSH, CDR2 LQKENI. CDR3 sequence reads: CASSGQGMGGEQFF. The CDR3 region has the DNA TGTGCCAGCTCAGGCCAGGGGATGGGCGGTGAGCAGTTCTTC.

V gene TRBV4-1 combines with J gene TRBJ1-2, with 9 nucleotides matching TRBD1. Germline V gene data show CDR1 as MGHRA and CDR2 as YSYEKL. The V and J ends lost 1 base and 7 bases, in that order; junction bases with no gene match: 13. The CDR3 is 17 residues long. This CDR3 is CASSQAGQGLRNGGYTF. CDR3 DNA: TGCGCCAGCAGCCAAGCTGGACAGGGGCTGAGGAATGGTGGCTACACCTTC.

This chain joins TRBV25-1 and TRBJ1-5; no clear D. This CDR3 spans 13 amino acids. The ends were cut back, 3 bases at V and 1 base at J, with 4 bases in the middle. The germline CDR1 and CDR2 sequences are MGHDK and SYGVNS. In DNA, the CDR3 is TGTGCCAGCAGTGACCGCAGCAATCAGCCCCAGCATTTT. Amino acids: CASSDRSNQPQHF. The entire variable domain, with the rest obtained from reference TRBV25-1 and TRBJ1-5, is as follows: EADIYQTPRYLVIGTGKKITLECSQTMGHDKMYWYQQDPGMELHLIHYSYGVNSTEKGDLSSESTVSRIRTEHFPLTLESARPSHTSQYLCASSDRSNQPQHFGDGTRLSIL.

This chain connects TRBV10-3 to TRBJ1-1; a possible D gene is TRBD1 (5 bases). The CDR3 is 14 residues long. The germline V gene has CDR1 ENHRY and CDR2 SYGVKD. V shed 5 bases and J shed 4 bases, with 14 bases lying between them. In nucleotides, the CDR3 is TGTGCCATCAGTAACGAGGGGTATGGCACTGAAGCTTTCTTT. The encoded protein is CAISNEGYGTEAFF.

The chain combines TRBV18 with TRBJ2-7; 11 positions agree with TRBD1. CDR1 and CDR2 from the germline V gene are KGHSH and LQKENI. The CDR3 extends over 14 amino acids. Trimming removed 6 bases from V and 5 bases from J; junction bases left unmatched: 6. The CDR3 DNA sequence: TGTGCCAGCTCTCGACCGGGACAGGGGGACGAGCAGTACTTC. It yields the protein CASSRPGQGDEQYF.

This clone is a singleton in its sample. The V gene is TRBV19, the J gene TRBJ1-5; D not resolved. Looked up from germline, CDR1 is LNHDA and CDR2 is SQIVND (reference sequence). The CDR3 contains 17 residues. Trimming shortened V by 5 bases and J by 0 bases, and 17 bases separated the two germline ends. CDR3 loop: CASSAYSTLHSNQPQHF. The CDR3 coding sequence is TGTGCCAGTAGTGCGTACAGTACCCTACATAGCAATCAGCCCCAGCATTTT. The full variable domain, completed using reference TRBV19 and TRBJ1-5, is DGGITQSPKYLFRKEGQNVTLSCEQNLNHDAMYWYRQDPGQGLRLIYYSQIVNDFQKGDIAEGYSVSREKKESFPLTVTSAQKNPTAFYLCASSAYSTLHSNQPQHFGDGTRLSIL.

The rearrangement joins TRBV9 to TRBJ2-2; a possible D gene is TRBD1 (6 bases). Germline assignment: CDR1 SGDLS and CDR2 YYNGEE. The CDR3 sequence is 15 residues long. V was pared by 0 bases and J by 0 bases, with 6 bases between. CDR3 sequence reads: CASSVDRANTGELFF. CDR3 in DNA: TGTGCCAGCAGCGTAGACAGGGCGAACACCGGGGAGCTGTTTTTT.

The J gene is TRBJ1-2, the V gene TRBV27, with 7 bases that match TRBD1. J lost 4 bases, V lost 5 bases, and 10 bases had no gene match. In germline, CDR1 is MNHEY, CDR2 SMNVEV (reference sequence). The CDR3 runs 15 residues. CDR3 sequence: CASSITGVSPYGYTF. DNA for the CDR3: TGTGCCAGCAGTATTACAGGGGTGTCCCCCTATGGCTACACCTTC.

V gene TRBV24-1 combines with J gene TRBJ2-2; possibly TRBD2 for D (6 bases). Trimming left V 0 bases short and J 3 bases short, with 16 bases between. Germline lookup yields CDR1 KGHDR and CDR2 SFDVKD. This CDR3 is 18 amino acids long. CDR3 nucleotides: TGTGCCACCAGTGATTTGTCCAAACCAGGAGGGGACACCGGGGAGCTGTTTTTT. It translates to CATSDLSKPGGDTGELFF.

This clone was picked up one time. This chain uses TRBV6-1 with TRBJ1-6; 8 bases line up with TRBD1. This CDR3 spans 16 amino acids. CDR1 and CDR2 from the germline V gene are MNHNS and SASEGT. V shed 0 bases and J 10 bases; nucleotides not matched to a gene: 8. In nucleotides, the CDR3 is TGTGCCAGCAGTGAAGCGTGGGCAGGGGGCAGGTCACCCCTCCACTTT. Residues: CASSEAWAGGRSPLHF.